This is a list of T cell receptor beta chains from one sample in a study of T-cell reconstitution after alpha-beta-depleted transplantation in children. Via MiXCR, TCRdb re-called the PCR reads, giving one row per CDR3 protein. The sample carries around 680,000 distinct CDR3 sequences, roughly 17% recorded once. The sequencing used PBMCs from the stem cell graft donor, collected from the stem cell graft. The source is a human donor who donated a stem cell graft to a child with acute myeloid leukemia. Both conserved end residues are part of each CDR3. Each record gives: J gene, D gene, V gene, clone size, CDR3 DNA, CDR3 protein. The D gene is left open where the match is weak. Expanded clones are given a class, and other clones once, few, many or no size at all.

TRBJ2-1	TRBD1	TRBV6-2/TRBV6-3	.	TGTGCCAGCAGTTACCGGGGACAGAGCTCCTACAATGAGCAGTTCTTC	CASSYRGQSSYNEQFF
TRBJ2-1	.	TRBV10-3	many	TGTGCCATCAGTGACGGAGACAATGAGCAGTTCTTC	CAISDGDNEQFF
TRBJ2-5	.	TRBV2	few	TGTGCCAGCAGTGAACCCGGGACAGCGGGGGTACCTGAAGAGACCCAGTACTTC	CASSEPGTAGVPEETQYF
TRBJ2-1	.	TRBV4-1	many	TGTGCCAGCAGTCGGGGGAGCTCCTACAATGAGCAGTTCTTC	CASSRGSSYNEQFF
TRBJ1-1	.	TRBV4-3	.	TGCGCCAGCAGCCAAGAACCAACCGGGGTAGAGAACACTGAAGCTTTCTTT	CASSQEPTGVENTEAFF
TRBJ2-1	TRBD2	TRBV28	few	TGTGCCAGCAGTTCCGGCGGGGGGGACCACAATGAGCAGTTCTTC	CASSSGGGDHNEQFF
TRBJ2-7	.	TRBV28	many	TGTGCCAGCAGTTTACCGGGACATCAGAACGAGCAGTACTTC	CASSLPGHQNEQYF
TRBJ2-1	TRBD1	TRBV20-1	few	TGCAGTGCCCAGCCAGGACAGGGGGATTACAATGAGCAGTTCTTC	CSAQPGQGDYNEQFF
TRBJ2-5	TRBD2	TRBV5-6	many	TGTGCCAGCAGCTCCCTCACGGGGGGGCCAGAGACCCAGTACTTC	CASSSLTGGPETQYF
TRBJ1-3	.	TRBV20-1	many	TGCAGTGCTAGAGATTCTGCGGACTCGGGAAACGCCATATATTTT	CSARDSADSGNAIYF
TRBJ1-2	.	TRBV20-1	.	TGCAGTGCTAGGTCACTCCCTCTGGGGGGCTACACCTTC	CSARSLPLGGYTF
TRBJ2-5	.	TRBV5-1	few	TGCGCCAGCAGCTTGGGACAGCCCTCAGGCGAGACCCAGTACTTC	CASSLGQPSGETQYF
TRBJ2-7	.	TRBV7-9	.	TGTGCCAGCACCCGCTTAGGGGGGGAGAACGAGCAGTACTTC	CASTRLGGENEQYF
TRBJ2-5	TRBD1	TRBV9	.	TGTGCCAGCAGCGCCGATGACAGGGGGATTAAAGAGACCCAGTACTTC	CASSADDRGIKETQYF
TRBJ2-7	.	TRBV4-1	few	TGCGCCAGCAGCCTCCTGGTGGCTGCACTTGACGAGCAGTACTTC	CASSLLVAALDEQYF
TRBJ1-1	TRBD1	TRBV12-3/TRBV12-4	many	TGCGCCAGCAGCTTCGGGACAGGGGGTATGAACACTGAAGCTTTCTTT	CASSFGTGGMNTEAFF
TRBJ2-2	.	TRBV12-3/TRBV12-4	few	TGTGCCAGCAGTTCTCTCGGCGGAACCGGGGAGCTGTTTTTT	CASSSLGGTGELFF
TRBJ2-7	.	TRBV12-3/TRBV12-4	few	TGTGCCAGCAGTTTAGGGTTTGGGATCTACGAGCAGTACTTC	CASSLGFGIYEQYF
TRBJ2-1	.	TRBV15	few	TGTGCCACCAGCAGAGAAACCTCGGGGGTGTGGAACAATGAGCAGTTCTTC	CATSRETSGVWNNEQFF
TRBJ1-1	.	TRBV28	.	TGTGCCAGCAGTTCCCCATTTACTGAAGCTTTCTTT	CASSSPFTEAFF
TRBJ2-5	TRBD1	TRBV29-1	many	TGCAGCGCCGACAGGGAGTCGTCGGAGACCCAGTACTTC	CSADRESSETQYF
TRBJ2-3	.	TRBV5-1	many	TGCGCCAGCAGATCAACACCTACTAGCACAGATACGCAGTATTTT	CASRSTPTSTDTQYF
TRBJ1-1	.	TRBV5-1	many	TGCGCCAGCAGCTTTCCACAGCAGAACACTGAAGCTTTCTTT	CASSFPQQNTEAFF
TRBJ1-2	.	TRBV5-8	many	TGTGCCAGCAGCTTAACAGGGACGGATGGCTACACCTTC	CASSLTGTDGYTF
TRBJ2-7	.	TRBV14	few	TGTGCCAGCAGCAGGGTTTCCTACGAGCAGTACTTC	CASSRVSYEQYF
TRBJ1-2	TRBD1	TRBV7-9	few	TGTGCCAGCATCCGAACTCCCACAGGGGCGACTAACTATGGCTACACCTTC	CASIRTPTGATNYGYTF
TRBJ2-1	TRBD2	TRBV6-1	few	TGTGCCAGCGGGCGGGGGGGCCCAAATGAGCAGTTCTTC	CASGRGGPNEQFF
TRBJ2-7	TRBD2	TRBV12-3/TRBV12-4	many	TGTGCCAGCAGTTTCGTAGCGGGGGGAACCTACGAGCAGTACTTC	CASSFVAGGTYEQYF
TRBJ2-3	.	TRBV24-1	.	TGTGCCACCAGTGATCCCTCCCTTAGCACAGATACGCAGTATTTT	CATSDPSLSTDTQYF
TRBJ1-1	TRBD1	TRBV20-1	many	TGCAGCACCTGGGACAGACGGATGAACACTGAAGCTTTCTTT	CSTWDRRMNTEAFF
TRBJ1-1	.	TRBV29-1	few	TGCAGCGTTCAACAGGGGAACACTGAAGCTTTCTTT	CSVQQGNTEAFF
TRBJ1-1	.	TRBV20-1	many	TGCAGTGCTAGGAGGACACCGAACACTGAAGCTTTCTTT	CSARRTPNTEAFF
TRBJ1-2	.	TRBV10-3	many	TGTGCCATCAGTGAGGCCATTTTCAGGGGCTACACCTTC	CAISEAIFRGYTF
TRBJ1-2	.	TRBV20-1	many	TGCAGTGCTGGTACAGGGAAGGATGGCTACACCTTC	CSAGTGKDGYTF
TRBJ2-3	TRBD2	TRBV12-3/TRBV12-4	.	TGTGCCAGCACCATGGCCGGGACGGGGGGAGATACGCAGTATTTT	CASTMAGTGGDTQYF
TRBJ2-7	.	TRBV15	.	TGTGCCACCAGCAGAGACAGGGACACCCACGAGCAGTACTTC	CATSRDRDTHEQYF
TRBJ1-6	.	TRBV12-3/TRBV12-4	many	TGTGCCAGCAGTTCAGGGAACTCACCCCTCCACTTT	CASSSGNSPLHF
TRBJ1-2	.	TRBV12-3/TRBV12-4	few	TGTGCCAGCAGTTTCCCGCTTTTAGGCAATGGCTACACCTTC	CASSFPLLGNGYTF
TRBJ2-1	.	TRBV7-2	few	TGTGCCAGCAGCTTAGGCGCCAGGGGGGAACAGTTCTTC	CASSLGARGEQFF
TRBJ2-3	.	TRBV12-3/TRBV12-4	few	TGTGCCAGCAGTTTAAAGGTTTTCCCGCAGTATTTT	CASSLKVFPQYF
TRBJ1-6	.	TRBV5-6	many	TGTGCCTGCAGCGAGAACGCTGGGATGCCCCTCCACTTT	CACSENAGMPLHF
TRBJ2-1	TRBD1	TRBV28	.	TGTGCCAGCAGTTCTCCCGGGACAGGGCTCTACAATGAGCAGTTCTTC	CASSSPGTGLYNEQFF
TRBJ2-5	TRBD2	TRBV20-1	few	TGCAGTGCTAGAGGGGTTTTGTTGACTAGCGGGGGCCAGTACCAAGAGACCCAGTACTTC	CSARGVLLTSGGQYQETQYF
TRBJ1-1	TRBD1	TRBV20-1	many	TGCAGTGCTGACAGGGTAAGGAACACTGAAGCTTTCTTT	CSADRVRNTEAFF
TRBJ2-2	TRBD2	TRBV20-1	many	TGCAGTGCTACTAGCGGGGCAGACACCGGGGAGCTGTTTTTT	CSATSGADTGELFF
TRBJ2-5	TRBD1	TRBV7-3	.	TGTGCCAGCAGCCAACGGGACAGGGAGGTGGGAGGAGAGACCCAGTACTTC	CASSQRDREVGGETQYF
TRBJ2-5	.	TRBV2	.	TGTGCCAGCAGTGAGACGGTGGAAGAGACCCAGTACTTC	CASSETVEETQYF
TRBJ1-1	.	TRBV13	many	TGTGCCAGCAGCGTAGGAAGGGCCTTAGACACTGAAGCTTTCTTT	CASSVGRALDTEAFF